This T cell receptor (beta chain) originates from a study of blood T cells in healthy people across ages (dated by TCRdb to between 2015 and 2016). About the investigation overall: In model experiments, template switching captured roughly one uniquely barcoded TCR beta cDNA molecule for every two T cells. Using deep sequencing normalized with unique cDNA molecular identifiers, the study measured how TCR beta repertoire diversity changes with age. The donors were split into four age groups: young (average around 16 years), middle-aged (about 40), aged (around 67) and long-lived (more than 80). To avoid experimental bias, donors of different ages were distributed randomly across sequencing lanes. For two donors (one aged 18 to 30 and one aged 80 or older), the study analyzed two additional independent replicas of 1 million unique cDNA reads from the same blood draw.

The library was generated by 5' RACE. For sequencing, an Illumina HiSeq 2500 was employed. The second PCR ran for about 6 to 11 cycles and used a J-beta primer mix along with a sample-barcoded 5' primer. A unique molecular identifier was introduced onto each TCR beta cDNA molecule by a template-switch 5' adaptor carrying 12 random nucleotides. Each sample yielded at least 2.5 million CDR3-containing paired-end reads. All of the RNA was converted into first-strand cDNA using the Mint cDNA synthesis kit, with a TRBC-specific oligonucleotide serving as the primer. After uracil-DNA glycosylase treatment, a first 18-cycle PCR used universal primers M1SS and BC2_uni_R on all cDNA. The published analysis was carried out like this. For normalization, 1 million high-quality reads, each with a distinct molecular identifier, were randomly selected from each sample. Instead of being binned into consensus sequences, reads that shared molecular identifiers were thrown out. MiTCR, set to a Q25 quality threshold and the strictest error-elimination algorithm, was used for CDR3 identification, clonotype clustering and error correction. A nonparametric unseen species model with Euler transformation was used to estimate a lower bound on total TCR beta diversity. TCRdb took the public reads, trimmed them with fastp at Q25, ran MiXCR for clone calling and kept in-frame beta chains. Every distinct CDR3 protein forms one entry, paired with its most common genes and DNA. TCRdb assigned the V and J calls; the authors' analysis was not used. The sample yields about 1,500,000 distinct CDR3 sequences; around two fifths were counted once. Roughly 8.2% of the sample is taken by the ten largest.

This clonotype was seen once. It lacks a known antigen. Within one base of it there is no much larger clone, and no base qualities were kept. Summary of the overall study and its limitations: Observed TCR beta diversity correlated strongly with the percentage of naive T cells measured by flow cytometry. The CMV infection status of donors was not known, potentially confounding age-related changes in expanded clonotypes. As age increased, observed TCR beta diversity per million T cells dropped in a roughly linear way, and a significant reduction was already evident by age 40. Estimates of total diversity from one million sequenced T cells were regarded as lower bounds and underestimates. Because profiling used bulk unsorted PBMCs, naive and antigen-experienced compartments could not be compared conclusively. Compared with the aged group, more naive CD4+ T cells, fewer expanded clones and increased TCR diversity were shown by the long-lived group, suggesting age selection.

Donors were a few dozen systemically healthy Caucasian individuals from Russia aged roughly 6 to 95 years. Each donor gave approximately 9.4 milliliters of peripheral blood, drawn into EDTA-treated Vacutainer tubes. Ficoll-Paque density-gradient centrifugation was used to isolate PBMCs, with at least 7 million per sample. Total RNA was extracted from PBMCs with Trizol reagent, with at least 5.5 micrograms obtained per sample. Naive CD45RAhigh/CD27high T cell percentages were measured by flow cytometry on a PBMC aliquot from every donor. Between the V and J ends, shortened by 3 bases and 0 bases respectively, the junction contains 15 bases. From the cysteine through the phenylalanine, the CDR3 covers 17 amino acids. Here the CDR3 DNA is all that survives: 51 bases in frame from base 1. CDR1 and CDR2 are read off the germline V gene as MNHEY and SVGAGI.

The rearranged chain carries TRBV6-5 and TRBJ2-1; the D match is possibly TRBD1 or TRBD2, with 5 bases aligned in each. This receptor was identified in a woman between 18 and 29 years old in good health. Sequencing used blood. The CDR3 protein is CASSYVGGGNSYNEQFF. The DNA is TGTGCCAGCAGTTATGTTGGGGGTGGGAACTCCTACAATGAGCAGTTCTTC.